The T cell receptor beta chain described here comes from a study of T-cell memory formation after mild COVID-19. Study-wide findings and caveats: In pre-infection memory, a portion of responding clones appeared, which suggested that cross-reactive memory joined.

In its sample, this clonotype was seen a few times. What it binds is unknown. Germline assignment: CDR1 SQVTM and CDR2 ANQGSEA. This CDR3 is 14 amino acids long. Trimming left V 1 base short and J 2 bases short, with 11 bases between. TCRdb itself ran the 5' RACE reads through MiXCR, one entry per CDR3 protein. There are roughly 320,000 distinct CDR3 sequences in the sample; approximately 27% occur only once, and around an eighth lies in the top ten. Input material: PBMCs or a T cell subset sorted from them (not recorded which). This chain links TRBV29-1 with TRBJ1-1; D remains ambiguous. The TCR sequence derives from an adult woman who had mild COVID-19 (a few samples of this study predate the infection). Cell type and time point are not known. The CDR3 protein is CSVEADGVNTEAFF. In DNA, the CDR3 is TGCAGCGTTGAAGCCGACGGCGTAAACACTGAAGCTTTCTTT.